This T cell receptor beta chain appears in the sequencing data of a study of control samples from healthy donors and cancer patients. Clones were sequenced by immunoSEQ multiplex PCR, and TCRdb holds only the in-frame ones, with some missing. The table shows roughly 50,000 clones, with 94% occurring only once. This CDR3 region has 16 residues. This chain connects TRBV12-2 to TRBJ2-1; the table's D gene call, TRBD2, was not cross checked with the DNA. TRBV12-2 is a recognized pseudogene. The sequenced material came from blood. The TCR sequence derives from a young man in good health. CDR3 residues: CASRALIRDSYNEQFF. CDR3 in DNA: TGTGCAAGTCGCGCACTAATCCGAGACTCCTACAATGAGCAGTTCTTC.